A selection of T cell receptor beta chains follows, all from one sample in a study of cytomegalovirus exposure and HLA in healthy donors. Generated by immunoSEQ multiplex PCR, the TCRdb table keeps only in-frame clones and is missing some. The sample holds 150,000 or so clones, around four fifths seen once. The sample consisted of PBMCs. These receptors were obtained from a man aged 30-40 years in good health and CMV-seropositive. Each CDR3 is given with its conserved first and last residue. The D gene is left open where the match is weak. Clone size appears in some rows only: once, few, many, or a class for an expanded clone.

cdr3_aa	cdr3_nt	j_call	clone_size	d_call	v_call
CAISERGDSTDTQYF	TGTGCCATTTCCGAGCGGGGGGATAGCACAGATACGCAGTATTTT	TRBJ2-3	NA	TRBD2	TRBV19
CASSYFTGDNYGYTF	TGTGCCAGCAGTTACTTCACAGGAGATAACTATGGCTACACCTTC	TRBJ1-2	once	NA	TRBV6-6
CASSRGQNYGYTF	TGTGCCAGCAGCCGCGGGCAGAACTATGGCTACACCTTC	TRBJ1-2	NA	NA	TRBV7-9
CASSGRLAGAYNEQFF	TGTGCCAGCAGCGGCAGACTAGCGGGGGCATACAATGAGCAGTTCTTC	TRBJ2-1	NA	TRBD2	TRBV7-2
CASSSAGARNEQFF	TGTGCCAGCAGCTCAGCGGGGGCCAGGAATGAGCAGTTCTTC	TRBJ2-1	once	TRBD2	TRBV11-2
CASSLGGDLYGYTF	TGTGCCAGCAGCTTGGGGGGAGATCTTTATGGCTACACCTTC	TRBJ1-2	NA	NA	TRBV7-9
CASSVTGGTYNEQFF	TGTGCCAGCAGTGTAACAGGGGGAACATACAATGAGCAGTTCTTC	TRBJ2-1	NA	TRBD1	TRBV6-1
CASSHIGREGLRGNTIYF	TGTGCCAGCTCACATATTGGACGCGAGGGACTACGCGGAAACACCATATATTTT	TRBJ1-3	NA	NA	TRBV18
CASGPGQGLGYTF	TGTGCCAGCGGCCCGGGACAGGGGCTCGGCTACACCTTC	TRBJ1-2	NA	TRBD1	TRBV7-6
CASSESSGIGNIQYF	TGTGCCAGCAGTGAAAGTTCAGGGATCGGAAACATTCAGTACTTC	TRBJ2-4	NA	NA	TRBV2
CAWSVGTGNQPQHF	TGTGCCTGGAGTGTTGGTACAGGGAATCAGCCCCAGCATTTT	TRBJ1-5	NA	NA	TRBV30
CASSGMDSQEKLFF	TGTGCCAGCAGTGGTATGGACAGCCAGGAAAAACTGTTTTTT	TRBJ1-4	NA	NA	TRBV6-1
CASSLWTSGGGTQYF	TGTGCCAGCAGCTTGTGGACCAGCGGGGGGGGTACGCAGTATTTT	TRBJ2-3	NA	TRBD2	TRBV7-2
CAGRNLATGGEQYF	TGTGCCGGACGGAACCTCGCCACAGGGGGCGAGCAGTACTTC	TRBJ2-7	NA	TRBD1	TRBV2
CASSRILTGELFF	TGTGCCAGCAGCCGTATCTTGACCGGGGAGCTGTTTTTT	TRBJ2-2	NA	NA	TRBV6-5
CASSLGASGGLFYNEQFF	TGTGCCAGCAGCTTGGGGGCTAGCGGGGGCCTCTTCTACAATGAGCAGTTCTTC	TRBJ2-1	NA	TRBD2	TRBV5-4
CASSMNSLSTGGVSTDTQYF	TGTGCCAGTAGTATGAATTCCCTCTCGACAGGGGGCGTGAGCACAGATACGCAGTATTTT	TRBJ2-3	NA	TRBD1	TRBV19
CAWGNLRGQYF	TGTGCCTGGGGGAACCTACGGGGGCAGTATTTT	TRBJ2-3	NA	NA	TRBV30
CASSPVGLASSYEQYF	TGTGCCAGTAGCCCCGTCGGACTAGCGAGCTCCTACGAGCAGTACTTC	TRBJ2-7	NA	TRBD2	TRBV19
CASSPGAANTEAFF	TGTGCCAGCAGCCCGGGAGCGGCCAACACTGAAGCTTTCTTT	TRBJ1-1	once	NA	TRBV7-2
CASSLRHSDIGSTEAFF	TGTGCCAGCAGTTTACGACACTCCGACATAGGAAGCACTGAAGCTTTCTTT	TRBJ1-1	NA	NA	TRBV27
CASSLSHRDSPLHF	TGCGCCAGCAGCCTTAGTCACAGGGATTCACCCCTCCACTTT	TRBJ1-6	NA	NA	TRBV4-3
CASSYGQNTEAFF	TGCGCCAGCAGCTACGGACAGAACACTGAAGCTTTCTTT	TRBJ1-1	few	NA	TRBV10-1
CASSFFRDSRYEQYF	TGCGCCAGCAGCTTTTTCCGGGACAGTCGCTACGAGCAGTACTTC	TRBJ2-7	NA	TRBD1	TRBV5-1
CAWVIGDTQYF	TGTGCCTGGGTAATCGGGGATACGCAGTATTTT	TRBJ2-3	NA	NA	TRBV30
CASSLEGLGGGDTQYF	TGTGCCAGCAGCTTAGAGGGACTGGGAGGGGGAGATACGCAGTATTTT	TRBJ2-3	NA	NA	TRBV11-1
CASSSLDTQYF	TGTGCCAGCAGCTCCTTAGATACGCAGTATTTT	TRBJ2-3	once	NA	TRBV7-3
CASSFSAGGLDEQFF	TGTGCCAGCAGTTTCTCCGCGGGGGGTTTAGATGAGCAGTTCTTC	TRBJ2-1	NA	TRBD2	TRBV27
CASSTYWTSGIRRAQETQYF	TGTGCCAGCAGCACCTACTGGACTAGCGGGATTAGGCGGGCCCAAGAGACCCAGTACTTC	TRBJ2-5	NA	TRBD2	TRBV2
CASSAVENQPQHF	TGTGCCAGCAGCGCAGTGGAGAATCAGCCCCAGCATTTT	TRBJ1-5	NA	NA	TRBV11-2
CASSLRGRNGYTF	TGTGCCAGTAGTCTCAGGGGGCGGAATGGCTACACCTTC	TRBJ1-2	NA	TRBD1	TRBV19
CASSLVGEGVNTEAFF	TGTGCCAGCAGCTTGGTTGGGGAGGGAGTGAACACTGAAGCTTTCTTT	TRBJ1-1	NA	NA	TRBV5-6
CASSNSLYEQYF	TGTGCCAGTAGTAACAGCCTGTACGAGCAGTACTTC	TRBJ2-7	NA	NA	TRBV19
CASSPLSGLYNEQFF	TGTGCCAGCTCACCACTTAGCGGGCTCTACAATGAGCAGTTCTTC	TRBJ2-1	NA	TRBD2	TRBV18
CASSENKAGNEQFF	TGCGCCAGCAGCGAAAACAAAGCGGGCAATGAGCAGTTCTTC	TRBJ2-1	few	NA	TRBV5-1
CASSGGLAGSTDTQYF	TGCGCCAGCAGCGGGGGACTAGCGGGGAGCACAGATACGCAGTATTTT	TRBJ2-3	NA	TRBD2	TRBV5-1